This record concerns one T cell receptor (beta chain) sequence. Here immunoSEQ multiplex PCR was the method, and the copy in TCRdb shows in-frame clones only, minus some. The data show tens of thousands of clones, 89% seen once. This entry belongs to a study of blood T cell repertoires in COVID-19. The CDR3 consists of 14 residues. Trimming pared 3 bases from V and 5 bases from J, leaving 10 bases between. Germline V lookup: CDR1 KGHDR, CDR2 SFDVKD. The sample consisted of peripheral blood. This chain links TRBV24-1 with TRBJ2-1; D not resolved. This clonotype was sampled from a woman in her 70s with active COVID-19. The CDR3 here is CATSDRRFNNEQFF. CDR3 DNA: TGTGCCACCAGTGATAGGAGATTTAACAATGAGCAGTTCTTC.